The clone carrying this T cell receptor beta chain was seen a single time. Other DNA sequences from this sample encode an identical CDR3 as well. The record originates from a study of blood T cell repertoires in COVID-19. The CDR3 length is 14 residues. Trimming took 2 bases from V and 3 from J, leaving 10 bases between them. The germline CDR1 and CDR2 sequences are KGHSH and LQKENI. Repertoires were generated with immunoSEQ multiplex PCR, while TCRdb's copy carries only in-frame clones and drops some. The sample contains about 100,000 clones, roughly 90% of which appear only once. The sequenced sample consisted of peripheral blood. The receptor was isolated from a man aged 30 to 39 in a cohort sampled during active COVID-19. V is TRBV18 and J is TRBJ1-1, with TRBD1 as a possible D gene (6 bases). The CDR3 coding sequence is TGTGCCAGCTCACCATTGGACAGAGACACTGAAGCTTTCTTT. Protein: CASSPLDRDTEAFF.